This T cell receptor (beta chain) was retrieved from a study of T cell repertoires in cytomegalovirus infection. TCRdb reprocessed the reads via MiXCR and lists one record per CDR3 protein. The data show some 350,000 distinct CDR3 sequences, with roughly 34% seen just once and roughly 14% held by the top ten. This clonotype came up once. Its target is not known. V dropped 4 bases and J dropped 6 bases, with 19 bases sitting between them. The CDR3 is 16 amino acids. Germline lookup yields CDR1 MNHEY and CDR2 SMNVEV (reference sequence). The chain joins TRBV27 to TRBJ2-1; D tentatively fits TRBD1 or TRBD2 (6 bases each). Sequenced material: cultured PBMCs, taken from culture after CMV antigen stimulation. This receptor was identified in a human donor in good health (CMV status not recorded). Some clones in this sample may be carry-over from other donors' samples. CDR3 protein: CASSSQVTGGGNEQFF. The CDR3 DNA follows: TGTGCCAGCAGTTCGCAGGTGACTGGAGGGGGCAATGAGCAGTTCTTC.